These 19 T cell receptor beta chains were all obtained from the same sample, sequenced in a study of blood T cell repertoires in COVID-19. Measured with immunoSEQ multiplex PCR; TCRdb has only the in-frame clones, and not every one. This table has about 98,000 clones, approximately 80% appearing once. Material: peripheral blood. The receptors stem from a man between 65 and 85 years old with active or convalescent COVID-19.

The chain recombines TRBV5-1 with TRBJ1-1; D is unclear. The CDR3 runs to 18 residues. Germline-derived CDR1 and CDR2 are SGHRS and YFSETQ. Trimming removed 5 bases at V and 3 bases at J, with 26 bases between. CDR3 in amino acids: CASRDHPEEVGWDTEAFF. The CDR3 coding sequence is TGCGCCAGCAGGGACCATCCAGAGGAGGTAGGCTGGGACACTGAAGCTTTCTTT.

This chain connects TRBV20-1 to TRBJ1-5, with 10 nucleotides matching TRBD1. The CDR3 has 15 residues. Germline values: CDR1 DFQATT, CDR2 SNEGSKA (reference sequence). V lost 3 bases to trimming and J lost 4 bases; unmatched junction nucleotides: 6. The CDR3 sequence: CSASSTGGANQPQHF. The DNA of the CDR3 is TGCAGTGCTAGTTCGACAGGGGGCGCGAATCAGCCCCAGCATTTT.

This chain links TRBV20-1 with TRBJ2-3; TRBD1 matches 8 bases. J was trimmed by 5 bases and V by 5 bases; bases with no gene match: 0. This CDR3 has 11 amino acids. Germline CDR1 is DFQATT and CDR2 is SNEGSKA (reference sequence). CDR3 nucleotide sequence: TGCAGTGCTGGGACAGGAGATACGCAGTATTTT. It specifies CSAGTGDTQYF.

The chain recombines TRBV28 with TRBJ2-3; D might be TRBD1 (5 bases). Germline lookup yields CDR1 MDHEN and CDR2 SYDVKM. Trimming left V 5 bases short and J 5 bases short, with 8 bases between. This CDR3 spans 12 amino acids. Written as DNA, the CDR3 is TGTGCCAGCAGTGGGGCGGTAGATACGCAGTATTTT. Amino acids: CASSGAVDTQYF.

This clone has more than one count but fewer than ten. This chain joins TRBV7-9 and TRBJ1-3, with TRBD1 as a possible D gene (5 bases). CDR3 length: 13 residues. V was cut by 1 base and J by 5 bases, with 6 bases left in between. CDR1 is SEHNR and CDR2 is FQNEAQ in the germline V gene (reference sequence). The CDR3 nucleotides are TGTGCCAGCAGCTTAGGGACAAGAAACACCATATATTTT. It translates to CASSLGTRNTIYF.

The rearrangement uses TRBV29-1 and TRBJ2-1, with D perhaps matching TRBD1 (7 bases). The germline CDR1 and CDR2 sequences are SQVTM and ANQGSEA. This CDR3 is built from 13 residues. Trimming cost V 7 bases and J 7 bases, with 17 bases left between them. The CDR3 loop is CSGSRGVLNEQFF. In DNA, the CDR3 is TGCAGCGGCAGCAGGGGGGTTCTAAATGAGCAGTTCTTC.

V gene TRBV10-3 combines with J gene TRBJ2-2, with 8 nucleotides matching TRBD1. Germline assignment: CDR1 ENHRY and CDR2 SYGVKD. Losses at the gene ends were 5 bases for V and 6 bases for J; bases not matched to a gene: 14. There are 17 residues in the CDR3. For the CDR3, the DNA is TGTGCCATCAGTCAAATACCGGGACAGGAAGAGTCCGGGGAGCTGTTTTTT. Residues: CAISQIPGQEESGELFF.

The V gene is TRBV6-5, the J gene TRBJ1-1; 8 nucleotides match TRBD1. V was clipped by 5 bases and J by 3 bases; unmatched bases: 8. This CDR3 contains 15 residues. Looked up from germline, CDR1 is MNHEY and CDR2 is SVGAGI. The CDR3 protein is CASSHLSTGDTEAFF. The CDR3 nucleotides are TGTGCCAGCAGTCATTTATCGACAGGGGACACTGAAGCTTTCTTT.

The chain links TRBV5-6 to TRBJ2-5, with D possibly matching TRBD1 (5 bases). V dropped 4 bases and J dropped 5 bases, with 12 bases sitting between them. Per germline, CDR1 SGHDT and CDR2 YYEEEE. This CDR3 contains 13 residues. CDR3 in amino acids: CASSPGWQETQYF. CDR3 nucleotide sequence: TGTGCCAGCAGCCCAGGGTGGCAGGAGACCCAGTACTTC.

CDR3 DNA: TGTGCCAGCAGTTACAACAGGAGATACTCTGGAAACACCATATATTTT. Residues: CASSYNRRYSGNTIYF. V usage is TRBV6-5 and J usage is TRBJ1-3, with TRBD1 as a possible D gene (5 bases). The germline V and J ends were trimmed by 2 bases and 0 bases, with 11 bases remaining between them. There are 16 residues in the CDR3. Germline V gives CDR1 MNHEY, CDR2 SVGAGI.

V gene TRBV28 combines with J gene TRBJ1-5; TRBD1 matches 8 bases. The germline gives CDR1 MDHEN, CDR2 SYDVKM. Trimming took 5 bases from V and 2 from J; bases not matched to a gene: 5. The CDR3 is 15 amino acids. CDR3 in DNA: TGTGCCAGCAGTCCGCCGGGACAGGGCAATCAGCCCCAGCATTTT. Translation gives CASSPPGQGNQPQHF.

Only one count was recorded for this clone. The CDR3 region is CASSSPGVGGGRLEQYF. The CDR3 region has the DNA TGTGCCAGCAGCTCCCCGGGGGTAGGGGGGGGACGTCTCGAGCAGTACTTC. V is TRBV7-2 and J is TRBJ2-7; D possibly corresponds to TRBD2 (7 bases). From germline, CDR1 is SGHTA and CDR2 FQGNSA. CDR3 length: 17 amino acids. V shed 4 bases and J shed 6 bases, with 25 bases lying between them.

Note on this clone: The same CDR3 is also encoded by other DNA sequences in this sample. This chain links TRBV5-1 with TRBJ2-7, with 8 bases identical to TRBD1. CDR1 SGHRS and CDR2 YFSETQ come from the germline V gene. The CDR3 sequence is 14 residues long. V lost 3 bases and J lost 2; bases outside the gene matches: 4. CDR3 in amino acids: CASSSGTGTYEQYF. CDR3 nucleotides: TGCGCCAGCAGCTCCGGGACAGGAACCTACGAGCAGTACTTC. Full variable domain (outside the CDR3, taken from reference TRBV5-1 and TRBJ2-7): KAGVTQTPRYLIKTRGQQVTLSCSPISGHRSVSWYQQTPGQGLQFLFEYFSETQRNKGNFPGRFSGRQFSNSRSEMNVSTLELGDSALYLCASSSGTGTYEQYFGPGTRLTVT.

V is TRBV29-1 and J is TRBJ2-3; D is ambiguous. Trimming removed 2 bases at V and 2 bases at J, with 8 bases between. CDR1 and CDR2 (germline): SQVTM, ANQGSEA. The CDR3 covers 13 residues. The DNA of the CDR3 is TGCAGCGTTGAAAGTCAGAACACAGATACGCAGTATTTT. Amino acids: CSVESQNTDTQYF.

CDR3 sequence (DNA): TGCGCCAGCAGCTTGGAACAGGGGGCGAACACTGAAGCTTTCTTT. Amino acid sequence: CASSLEQGANTEAFF. The chain is built from TRBV5-1 and TRBJ1-1; 9 bases match TRBD1. Trimming at V came to 0 bases and at J to 1 base, leaving 1 base not matched to a gene. CDR3 size: 15 residues. CDR1 is SGHRS, CDR2 YFSETQ, per germline.

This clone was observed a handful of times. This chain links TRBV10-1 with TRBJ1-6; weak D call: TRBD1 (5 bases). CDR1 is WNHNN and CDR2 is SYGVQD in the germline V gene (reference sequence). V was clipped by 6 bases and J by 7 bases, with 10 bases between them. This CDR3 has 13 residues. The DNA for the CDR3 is TGCGCCAGCAGGCGGGACGGCAATTCACCCCTCCACTTT. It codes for CASRRDGNSPLHF.

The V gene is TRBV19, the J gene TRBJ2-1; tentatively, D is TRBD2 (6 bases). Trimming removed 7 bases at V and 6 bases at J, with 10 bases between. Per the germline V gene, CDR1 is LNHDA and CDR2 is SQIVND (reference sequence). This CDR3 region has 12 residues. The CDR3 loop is CASNRGLNEQFF. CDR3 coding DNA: TGTGCCAGTAATAGGGGACTCAATGAGCAGTTCTTC.

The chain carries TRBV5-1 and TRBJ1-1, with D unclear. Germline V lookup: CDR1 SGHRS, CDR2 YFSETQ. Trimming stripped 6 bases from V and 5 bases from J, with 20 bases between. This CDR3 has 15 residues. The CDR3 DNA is TGCGCCAGCACCTTCAGAAACCTTGGCGGAACTGAAGCTTTCTTT. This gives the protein CASTFRNLGGTEAFF.

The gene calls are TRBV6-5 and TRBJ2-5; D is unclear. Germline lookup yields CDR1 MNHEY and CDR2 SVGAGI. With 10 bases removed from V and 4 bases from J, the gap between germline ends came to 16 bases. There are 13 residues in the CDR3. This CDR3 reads CATCDSAVETQYF. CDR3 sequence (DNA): TGTGCCACCTGTGACTCGGCGGTAGAGACCCAGTACTTC.